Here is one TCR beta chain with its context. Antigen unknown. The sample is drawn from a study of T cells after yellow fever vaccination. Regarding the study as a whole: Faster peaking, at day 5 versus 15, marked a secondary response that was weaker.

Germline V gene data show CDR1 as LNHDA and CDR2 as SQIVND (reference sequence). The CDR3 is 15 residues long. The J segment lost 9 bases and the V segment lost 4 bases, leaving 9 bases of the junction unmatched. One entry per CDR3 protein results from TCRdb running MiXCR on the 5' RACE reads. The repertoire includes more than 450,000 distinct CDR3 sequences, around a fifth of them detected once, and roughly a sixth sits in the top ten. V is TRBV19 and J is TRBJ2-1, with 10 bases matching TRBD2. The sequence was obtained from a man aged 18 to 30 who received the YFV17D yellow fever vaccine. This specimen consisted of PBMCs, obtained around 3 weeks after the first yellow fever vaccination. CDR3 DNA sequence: TGTGCCAGTAGTACTCAGCGGGGGGGGAAGAGTGAGCAGTTCTTC. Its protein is CASSTQRGGKSEQFF.